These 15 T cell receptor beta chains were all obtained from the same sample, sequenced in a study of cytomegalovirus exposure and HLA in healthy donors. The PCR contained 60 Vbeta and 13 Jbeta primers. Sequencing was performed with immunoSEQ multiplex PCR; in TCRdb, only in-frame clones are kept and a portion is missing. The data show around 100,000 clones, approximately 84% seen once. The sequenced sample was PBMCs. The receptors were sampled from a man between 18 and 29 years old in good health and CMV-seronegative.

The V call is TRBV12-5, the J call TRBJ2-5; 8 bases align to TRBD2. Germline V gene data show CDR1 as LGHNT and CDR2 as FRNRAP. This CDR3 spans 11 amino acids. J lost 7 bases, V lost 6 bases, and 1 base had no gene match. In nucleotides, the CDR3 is TGTGCTAGTGGCCGGGGGGGGACCCAGTACTTC. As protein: CASGRGGTQYF.

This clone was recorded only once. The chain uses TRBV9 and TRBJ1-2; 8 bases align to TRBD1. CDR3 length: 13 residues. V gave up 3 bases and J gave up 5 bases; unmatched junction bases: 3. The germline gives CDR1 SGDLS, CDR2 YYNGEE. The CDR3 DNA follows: TGTGCCAGCAGCGATGGACAGGGATATGGCTACACCTTC. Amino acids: CASSDGQGYGYTF.

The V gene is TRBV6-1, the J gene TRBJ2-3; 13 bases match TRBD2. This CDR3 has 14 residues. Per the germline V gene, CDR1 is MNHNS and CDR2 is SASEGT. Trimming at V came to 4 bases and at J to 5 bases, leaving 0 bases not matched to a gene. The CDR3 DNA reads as TGTGCCAGCAGTGGACTAGCGGGAGGAGATACGCAGTATTTT. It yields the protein CASSGLAGGDTQYF.

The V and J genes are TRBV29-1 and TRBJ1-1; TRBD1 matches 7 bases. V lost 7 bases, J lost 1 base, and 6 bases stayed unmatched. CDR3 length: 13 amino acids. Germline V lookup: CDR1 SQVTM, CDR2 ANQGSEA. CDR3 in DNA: TGCAGCGGGGCGACAGGGTCGAACACTGAAGCTTTCTTT. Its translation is CSGATGSNTEAFF. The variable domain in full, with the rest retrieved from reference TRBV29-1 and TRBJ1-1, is SAVISQKPSRDICQRGTSLTIQCQVDSQVTMMFWYRQQPGQSLTLIATANQGSEATYESGFVIDKFPISRPNLTFSTLTVSNMSPEDSSIYLCSGATGSNTEAFFGQGTRLTVV.

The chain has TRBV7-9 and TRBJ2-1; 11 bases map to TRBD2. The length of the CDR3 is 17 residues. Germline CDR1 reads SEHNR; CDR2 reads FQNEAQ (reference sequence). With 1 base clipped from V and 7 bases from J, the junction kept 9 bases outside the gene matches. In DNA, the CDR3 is TGTGCCAGCAGCTTAGGTCTAGCGGGAGGAAGTGGTAATGAGCAGTTCTTC. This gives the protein CASSLGLAGGSGNEQFF.

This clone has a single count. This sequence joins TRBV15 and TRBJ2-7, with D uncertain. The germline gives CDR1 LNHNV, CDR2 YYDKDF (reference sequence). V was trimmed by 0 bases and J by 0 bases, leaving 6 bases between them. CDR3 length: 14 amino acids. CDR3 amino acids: CATSRDRSSYEQYF. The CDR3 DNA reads TGTGCCACCAGCAGAGATAGGAGCTCCTACGAGCAGTACTTC.

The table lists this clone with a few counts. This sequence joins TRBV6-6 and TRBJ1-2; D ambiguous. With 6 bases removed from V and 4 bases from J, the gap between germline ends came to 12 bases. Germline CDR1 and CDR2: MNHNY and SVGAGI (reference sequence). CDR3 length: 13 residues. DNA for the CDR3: TGTGCCAGCAGCGTAGGACTATTCTATGGCTACACCTTC. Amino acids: CASSVGLFYGYTF.

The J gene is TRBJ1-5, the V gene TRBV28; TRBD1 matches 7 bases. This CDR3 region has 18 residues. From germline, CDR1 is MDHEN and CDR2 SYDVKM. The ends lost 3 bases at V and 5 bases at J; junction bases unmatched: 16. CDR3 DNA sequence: TGTGCCAGCAGTTTTTCCCCAAAGAGTCGACAGGGCGATCAGCCCCAGCATTTT. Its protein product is CASSFSPKSRQGDQPQHF.

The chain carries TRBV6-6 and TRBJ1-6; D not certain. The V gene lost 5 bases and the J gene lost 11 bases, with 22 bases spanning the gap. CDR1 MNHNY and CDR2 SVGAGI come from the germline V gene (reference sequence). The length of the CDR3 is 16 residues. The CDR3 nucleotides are TGTGCCAGCAGTCACGGCGGCGAGGGCCGAGGAGCACCCCTCCACTTT. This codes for CASSHGGEGRGAPLHF.

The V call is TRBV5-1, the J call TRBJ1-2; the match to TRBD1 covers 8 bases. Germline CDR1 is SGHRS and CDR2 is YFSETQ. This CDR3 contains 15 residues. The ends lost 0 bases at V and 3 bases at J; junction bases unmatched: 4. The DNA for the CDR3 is TGCGCCAGCAGCTTGGTGCAGGGGGCTGACTATGGCTACACCTTC. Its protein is CASSLVQGADYGYTF.

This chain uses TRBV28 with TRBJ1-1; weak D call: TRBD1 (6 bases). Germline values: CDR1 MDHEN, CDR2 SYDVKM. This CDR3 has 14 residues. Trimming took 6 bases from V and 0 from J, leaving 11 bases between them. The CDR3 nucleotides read TGTGCCAGCAGCCTGACAGGTATGAACACTGAAGCTTTCTTT. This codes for CASSLTGMNTEAFF.

DNA of the CDR3: TGCGCCAGCAGCTCCGCAACAGGGGGTATCTATGGCTACACCTTC. Translated, it gives CASSSATGGIYGYTF. The chain carries TRBV5-1 and TRBJ1-2; 8 nucleotides match TRBD1. From germline, CDR1 is SGHRS and CDR2 YFSETQ. The junction had 8 bases not matched to a gene; V was cut back by 3 bases and J by 4 bases. CDR3 length: 15 amino acids.

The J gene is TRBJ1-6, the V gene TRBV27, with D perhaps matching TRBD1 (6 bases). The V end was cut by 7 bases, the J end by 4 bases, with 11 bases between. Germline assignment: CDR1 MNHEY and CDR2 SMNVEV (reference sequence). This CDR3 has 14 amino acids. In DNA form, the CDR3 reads TGTGCCAGCACGGACAGCCAATATAATTCACCCCTCCACTTT. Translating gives CASTDSQYNSPLHF.

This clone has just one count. CDR3 in amino acids: CASSFRGTTNTGELFF. DNA for the CDR3: TGTGCCAGCAGCTTCCGAGGTACTACGAACACCGGGGAGCTGTTTTTT. The chain joins TRBV7-6 to TRBJ2-2; D is ambiguous. CDR3 length equals 16 residues. The ends were cut back, 3 bases at V and 0 bases at J, with 11 bases in the middle. Germline CDR1 reads SGHVS; CDR2 reads FNYEAQ.

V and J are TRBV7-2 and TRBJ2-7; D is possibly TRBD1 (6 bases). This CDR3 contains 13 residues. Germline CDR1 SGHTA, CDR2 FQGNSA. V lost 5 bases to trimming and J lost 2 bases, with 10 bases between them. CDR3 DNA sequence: TGTGCCAGCAGCACAGACAGGACCTACGAGCAGTACTTC. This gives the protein CASSTDRTYEQYF.